This T cell receptor (beta chain) was observed in a study of beta chain features in type 1 diabetes. Whole-study results and caveats: For Type 1 diabetes patients, all four CD4+ subsets carried TCRB CDR3s that were moderately but significantly shorter. The naive, central memory and Treg TCRB repertoires looked more alike in patients than they did in healthy donors. The study left unresolved whether HLA type influences TCRB rearrangement.

This clone was picked up a small number of times. The antigen is unknown. The V gene end was trimmed by 0 bases and the J gene end by 3 bases; junction bases not matched to a gene: 0. The CDR3 is made up of 15 amino acids. Germline loops: CDR1 SGHRS, CDR2 YFSETQ. Expressed TCRB transcripts were sequenced after all isolated RNA was converted to cDNA. Some 3.6 million reads on average were seen across naive, central memory and regulatory T cell samples. Measured with immunoSEQ multiplex PCR; TCRdb has only the in-frame clones, and not every one. The table shows some 190,000 clones, with approximately 8.4% occurring only once.

The sample taken for sequencing was central memory CD4+ T cells from blood. V is TRBV5-1 and J is TRBJ1-4, with 9 bases aligning to TRBD1. This sequence was found in a young man with type 1 diabetes. The DNA of the CDR3 is TGCGCCAGCAGCTTGGGACAGGGGGCTAATGAAAAACTGTTTTTT. It codes for CASSLGQGANEKLFF.